This T cell receptor (beta chain) was sequenced during a study of control samples from healthy donors and cancer patients. Here immunoSEQ multiplex PCR was the method, and the copy in TCRdb shows in-frame clones only, minus some. The data contain 60,000 to 75,000 clones, approximately 87% of them singletons. The ends were cut back, 3 bases at V and 8 bases at J, with 18 bases in the middle. In germline, CDR1 is SGHDT, CDR2 YYEEEE. The CDR3 is 14 amino acids. Sequenced: PBMCs. The chain links TRBV5-6 to TRBJ2-7; perhaps TRBD1 as D (6 bases). The sequence came from a woman in her fifties or sixties with head and neck cancer. DNA of the CDR3: TGTGCCAGCAGCTCGTTAACTCAGGGGACGAAGCAGTACTTC. Its protein is CASSSLTQGTKQYF.